One and the same sample provided the 11 T cell receptor beta chains below, sequenced in a study of blood T cells in healthy people across ages. Primed by a sample-barcoded 5' primer and a J-beta primer mix, a second PCR proceeded for about 6 to 12 cycles. TCRdb reanalysed the 5' RACE reads using MiXCR and keeps one entry per CDR3 protein. This repertoire shows about 730,000 distinct CDR3 sequences, about 42% found once; its top ten account for around 20%. Sequenced: blood. These receptors were taken from an older woman in good health.

The chain links TRBV20-1 to TRBJ2-6; 8 bases align to TRBD1. The CDR3 extends over 17 amino acids. Trimming took 6 bases from V and 0 from J; bases not matched to a gene: 10. Germline V gives CDR1 DFQATT, CDR2 SNEGSKA (reference sequence). This CDR3 is CSAQGQGLDSGANVLTF. CDR3 in DNA: TGCAGTGCGCAAGGACAGGGTTTAGACTCTGGGGCCAACGTCCTGACTTTC.

This clonotype appeared a single time. Because the CDR3 is missing its conserved closing phenylalanine or tryptophan, this is likely a read error. The genes are TRBV28 and TRBJ2-3; perhaps TRBD1 as D (6 bases). There are 11 residues in the CDR3. The V end lost 7 bases, the J end lost 6 bases, and 8 bases lay between the germline ends. The germline V gene has CDR1 MDHEN and CDR2 SYDVKM. The CDR3 sequence: CASTQGDTQYS. The CDR3 DNA is TGTGCCAGCACCCAGGGGGATACGCAGTATTCT.

The genes are TRBV7-9 and TRBJ1-1; D possibly corresponds to TRBD1 (5 bases). V gave up 5 bases and J gave up 3 bases, with 16 bases separating them. There are 15 residues in the CDR3. The germline V gene encodes CDR1 SEHNR and CDR2 FQNEAQ (reference sequence). CDR3 in amino acids: CASSPGWGRDTEAFF. CDR3 sequence (DNA): TGTGCCAGCAGCCCCGGGTGGGGGAGGGACACTGAAGCTTTCTTT.

This clonotype was seen at least ten times. V usage is TRBV10-3 and J usage is TRBJ2-3, with 12 bases lining up with TRBD2. V dropped 6 bases and J dropped 4; count of bases not matched to a gene: 5. CDR1 is ENHRY, CDR2 SYGVKD, per germline. The CDR3 has 15 amino acids. In nucleotides, the CDR3 is TGTGCCATCAGGGAGACTAGCGGGAGAGCAGATACGCAGTATTTT. Translating it yields CAIRETSGRADTQYF.

This clonotype was counted a few times. The J gene is TRBJ2-4, the V gene TRBV6-5; no firm D call. Germline values: CDR1 MNHEY, CDR2 SVGAGI. Trimming pared 0 bases from V and 1 base from J, leaving 10 bases between. This CDR3 spans 16 amino acids. The CDR3 DNA follows: TGTGCCAGCAGTTACTCTTTATGGGTGGCCAAAAACATTCAGTACTTC. Protein product: CASSYSLWVAKNIQYF.

This clonotype was detected only once. At one boundary the junction diverges from the germline segment, which might be a read error. V gene TRBV12-3 or TRBV12-4 combines with J gene TRBJ2-3, with 9 bases that match TRBD2. CDR3 length: 15 residues. The CDR3 here is CTSTRAGGGADTQYF. CDR3 in DNA: TGTACCAGCACCCGAGCGGGAGGAGGTGCAGATACGCAGTATTTT.

With respect to this clonotype: One end of the junction does not line up with germline, which may come from a read error. The chain employs TRBV7-7 and TRBJ2-1; D not resolved. The length of the CDR3 is 16 residues. The germline V gene has CDR1 SSHAT and CDR2 FNYEAQ (reference sequence). CDR3 in DNA: TGTGCTAGCAGCTTAACCCCCTTTCCGAACCGCGATGAGCAGTTCTTC. It yields the protein CASSLTPFPNRDEQFF.

The rearrangement links TRBV20-1 to TRBJ2-1; 8 bases align to TRBD1. V lost 3 bases to trimming and J lost 10 bases; unmatched junction nucleotides: 14. Germline V gene data show CDR1 as DFQATT and CDR2 as SNEGSKA (reference sequence). The CDR3 contains 15 residues. In nucleotides, the CDR3 is TGCAGTGCTAGGGACGGACAGGGCTCAATCCGGGAGCAGTTCTTC. As protein: CSARDGQGSIREQFF.

This clonotype occurred many times. The chain links TRBV10-3 to TRBJ2-7; tentative D call: TRBD2 (5 bases). CDR1 is ENHRY, CDR2 SYGVKD, per germline. V shed 5 bases and J shed 4 bases, with 9 bases lying between them. The CDR3 runs to 12 residues. The CDR3 nucleotides are TGTGCCATCAGTATCGGCGGGTACGAGCAGTACTTC. Encoded protein: CAISIGGYEQYF.

V is TRBV5-1 and J is TRBJ2-3; D might be TRBD2 (5 bases). V was clipped by 5 bases and J by 0 bases, with 16 bases between them. The CDR3 is made up of 16 amino acids. Per germline, CDR1 SGHRS and CDR2 YFSETQ. In nucleotides, the CDR3 is TGCGCCAGCAGTGATAAAACGGGAACGAGCACAGATACGCAGTATTTT. Translating gives CASSDKTGTSTDTQYF.

This chain joins TRBV7-6 and TRBJ2-5; 9 bases align to TRBD2. The CDR3 loop spans 15 amino acids. The germline V gene encodes CDR1 SGHVS and CDR2 FNYEAQ. After removal of 1 base from V and 5 bases from J, the junction contained 5 bases not matched to a gene. CDR3 protein: CASSLEASGIETQYF. Here the CDR3 DNA reads TGTGCCAGCAGCTTAGAGGCTAGCGGGATTGAGACCCAGTACTTC.